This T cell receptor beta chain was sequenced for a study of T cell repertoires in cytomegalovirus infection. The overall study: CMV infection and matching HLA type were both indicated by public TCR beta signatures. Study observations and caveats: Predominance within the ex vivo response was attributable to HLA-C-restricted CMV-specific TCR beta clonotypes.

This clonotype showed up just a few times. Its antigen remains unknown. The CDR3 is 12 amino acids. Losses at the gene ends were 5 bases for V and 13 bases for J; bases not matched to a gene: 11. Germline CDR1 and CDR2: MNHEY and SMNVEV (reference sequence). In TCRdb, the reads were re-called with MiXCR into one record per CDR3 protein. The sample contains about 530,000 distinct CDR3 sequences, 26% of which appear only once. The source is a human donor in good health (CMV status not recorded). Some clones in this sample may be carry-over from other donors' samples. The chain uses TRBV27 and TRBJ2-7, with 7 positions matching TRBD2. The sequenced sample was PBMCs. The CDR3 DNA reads TGTGCCAGCAGTGGGGGGGACCAGAGGGTCTACTTC. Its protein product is CASSGGDQRVYF.